The 21 T cell receptor beta chains listed next were all sequenced from one sample in a study of naive and memory T cell subsets. Ligated cDNA underwent four rounds of PCR with nested alpha and beta constant region primers and SP2. Using its own MiXCR run on the UMI-ligation and nested PCR reads, TCRdb lists one record per CDR3 protein. Here the sample spans roughly 13,000 distinct CDR3 sequences, about 5% being singletons. As for treatment: skin biopsy from PPD injection site in Mantoux-positive individual. The library had UMIs added by 3' ligation of an oligonucleotide to TCR cDNA. The starting material was skin, obtained from a tuberculin skin test site. All receptors come from an adult in good health.

In its sample, this clonotype was seen many times. The V call is TRBV10-3, the J call TRBJ2-2, with 7 bases that match TRBD2. Germline values: CDR1 ENHRY, CDR2 SYGVKD. The length of the CDR3 is 17 residues. V lost 10 bases to trimming and J lost 0 bases; unmatched junction nucleotides: 14. The CDR3 spells CATGVLHGLANTGELFF. CDR3 in DNA: TGTGCCACGGGGGTACTTCACGGACTAGCGAACACCGGGGAGCTGTTTTTT.

This clonotype is medium-sized in the sample. V is TRBV6-5 and J is TRBJ1-2; possibly TRBD1 for D (6 bases). The CDR3 length is 13 residues. Germline CDR1 is MNHEY and CDR2 is SVGAGI. The germline V and J ends were trimmed by 5 bases and 8 bases, with 15 bases remaining between them. Here the CDR3 reads CASSRSRGGGYTF. For the CDR3, the DNA is TGTGCCAGCAGTCGCTCCAGGGGTGGCGGCTACACCTTC.

The sample holds many counts of this clonotype. The chain joins TRBV5-1 to TRBJ2-3, with 12 bases fitting TRBD2. Per the germline V gene, CDR1 is SGHRS and CDR2 is YFSETQ. V was clipped by 6 bases and J by 0 bases; unmatched bases: 2. The CDR3 is 15 amino acids. The CDR3 DNA sequence: TGCGCCAGCAAGCTAGCGGGGGGGAGCACAGATACGCAGTATTTT. Amino acid sequence: CASKLAGGSTDTQYF.

This clonotype was recorded at least ten times. The chain has TRBV15 and TRBJ1-6, with TRBD1 as a possible D gene (5 bases). The CDR3 runs 15 residues. Germline lookup yields CDR1 LNHNV and CDR2 YYDKDF (reference sequence). The germline V and J ends were trimmed by 4 bases and 8 bases, with 15 bases remaining between them. DNA for the CDR3: TGTGCCACCAGCACAGGGATCGGTTATGATTCACCCCTCCACTTT. The encoded protein is CATSTGIGYDSPLHF.

This clonotype was counted ten times or more. The chain links TRBV20-1 to TRBJ1-5; D is perhaps TRBD1 (6 bases). With 3 bases removed from V and 3 bases from J, the gap between germline ends came to 9 bases. The CDR3 runs to 13 residues. Looked up from germline, CDR1 is DFQATT and CDR2 is SNEGSKA (reference sequence). CDR3 nucleotides: TGCAGTGCTAGCACAGGGAACAATCAGCCCCAGCATTTT. This gives the protein CSASTGNNQPQHF.

This clonotype has at least ten counts. The chain is built from TRBV12-5 and TRBJ1-5; possible D gene TRBD1, 5 bases. Germline-derived CDR1 and CDR2 are LGHNT and FRNRAP. The V end lost 5 bases, the J end lost 7 bases, and 21 bases lay between the germline ends. CDR3 length equals 16 residues. CDR3 coding DNA: TGTGCTAGTGGTCCGTTCACTCAGGGACTAGGGCAGCCCCAGCATTTT. Amino acid sequence: CASGPFTQGLGQPQHF.

This clonotype was counted many times. J is TRBJ2-3 and V is TRBV5-1, with D perhaps TRBD1 (5 bases). The CDR3 covers 15 residues. With 5 bases removed from V and 0 bases from J, the gap between germline ends came to 13 bases. Germline values: CDR1 SGHRS, CDR2 YFSETQ. The CDR3 sequence is CASRDTEASTDTQYF. In nucleotides, the CDR3 is TGCGCCAGCAGGGACACTGAGGCTAGCACAGATACGCAGTATTTT.

There are a few counts of this clonotype. The rearrangement uses TRBV29-1 and TRBJ2-2; D is perhaps TRBD1 (7 bases). V was shortened by 5 bases and J by 5 bases, with 12 bases between the two germline ends. This CDR3 spans 13 amino acids. The V gene's germline CDR1 is SQVTM and CDR2 ANQGSEA. The CDR3 region has the DNA TGCAGCGTTTGGTCAGGGGGGACCGGGGAGCTGTTTTTT. As protein: CSVWSGGTGELFF.

The table lists this clonotype with many counts. The chain has TRBV7-2 and TRBJ2-3; no definite D call. The V end lost 7 bases, the J end lost 2 bases, and 4 bases lay between the germline ends. The CDR3 sequence is 11 residues long. Germline V gives CDR1 SGHTA, CDR2 FQGNSA. The CDR3 region has the DNA TGTGCCAGCACATACACAGATACGCAGTATTTT. This gives the protein CASTYTDTQYF.

This clonotype was observed many times. This chain joins TRBV5-1 and TRBJ1-2; no clear D. Germline V gene sequence: CDR1 SGHRS, CDR2 YFSETQ. The CDR3 is 14 residues long. V dropped 5 bases and J dropped 6 bases, with 17 bases sitting between them. CDR3 residues: CASRQSLALDGYTF. Here the CDR3 DNA reads TGCGCCAGCAGGCAGAGTCTGGCCCTAGATGGCTACACCTTC.

This clonotype came up many times. A single base separates this from a much larger clone, so it may be a read error. The rearrangement links TRBV29-1 to TRBJ1-2; tentative D call: TRBD1 (5 bases). The CDR3 is 13 amino acids. From germline, CDR1 is SQVTM and CDR2 ANQGSEA. The CDR3 is CSVENQGGYGDTF. The CDR3 DNA is TGCAGCGTTGAGAACCAGGGTGGCTATGGCGACACCTTC.

Many counts were recorded for this clonotype. The chain uses TRBV7-2 and TRBJ2-3; D is unclear. The CDR3 extends over 15 amino acids. The V gene lost 5 bases and the J gene lost 2 bases, with 14 bases spanning the gap. Germline V lookup: CDR1 SGHTA, CDR2 FQGNSA. The CDR3 loop reads CASSPTYQSTDTQYF. Here the CDR3 DNA reads TGTGCCAGCAGCCCCACCTACCAATCCACAGATACGCAGTATTTT.

This clonotype has at least ten counts. The rearrangement uses TRBV29-1 and TRBJ2-7; 10 bases are shared with TRBD1. The CDR3 sequence is 12 residues long. Germline values: CDR1 SQVTM, CDR2 ANQGSEA. After removal of 4 bases from V and 4 bases from J, the junction contained 1 base not matched to a gene. The CDR3 coding sequence is TGCAGCGTTGGGACAGGGGGTTACGAGCAGTACTTC. Amino acids: CSVGTGGYEQYF.

There are many counts of this clonotype. The chain couples TRBV29-1 to TRBJ2-5, with a tentative D call TRBD1 (6 bases). Germline V CDR1 and CDR2: SQVTM, ANQGSEA. Deletions cut 6 bases from V and 4 bases from J, with 21 bases between. The CDR3 has 15 amino acids. The CDR3 here is CSVAGQGSLRETQYF. In DNA, the CDR3 is TGCAGCGTGGCAGGGCAGGGGAGTTTGCGAGAGACCCAGTACTTC.

Comment on this clonotype: This may be a read error, as it is one base from a much larger clone. The chain is built from TRBV29-1 and TRBJ2-3; D gene uncertain. The CDR3 loop spans 12 amino acids. Trimming pared 6 bases from V and 2 bases from J, leaving 9 bases between. Germline V gene sequence: CDR1 SQVTM, CDR2 ANQGSEA. In DNA form, the CDR3 reads TGCAGCGTAACACTGGACACAGATACGCAGTATTTT. Translation gives CSVTLDTDTQYF.

This clonotype has a count of ten or more. The V and J genes are TRBV24-1 and TRBJ1-1; D is uncertain. Germline-derived CDR1 and CDR2 are KGHDR and SFDVKD. The CDR3 is made up of 11 amino acids. V lost 3 bases and J 11 bases, leaving 9 bases between the germline ends. As DNA, the CDR3 is TGTGCCACCAGTGATGGAACCAGGGCTTTCTTT. Translating it yields CATSDGTRAFF.

This clonotype was seen ten or more times. V and J are TRBV4-2 and TRBJ2-5; D remains unclear. Germline CDR1 LGHNA, CDR2 YNFKEQ. V lost 4 bases to trimming and J lost 4 bases, with 19 bases between them. This CDR3 spans 16 amino acids. The CDR3 protein is CASSPHPSFLGETQYF. CDR3 DNA: TGTGCCAGCAGCCCCCACCCCAGTTTTCTTGGAGAGACCCAGTACTTC.

This clonotype occurred a few times. The chain combines TRBV19 with TRBJ1-2, with TRBD1 as a possible D gene (6 bases). V was shortened by 5 bases and J by 3 bases, with 10 bases between the two germline ends. Germline V CDR1 and CDR2: LNHDA, SQIVND (reference sequence). This CDR3 is built from 13 residues. The CDR3 nucleotides are TGTGCCAGTAGTGTACAGGGATACTATGGCTACACCTTC. Translated: CASSVQGYYGYTF.

This clonotype has ten or more counts. The chain recombines TRBV3-1 with TRBJ1-4; tentatively, D is TRBD1 (6 bases). From germline, CDR1 is LGHDT and CDR2 YNNKEL (reference sequence). V was shortened by 4 bases and J by 13 bases, with 13 bases between the two germline ends. The CDR3 sequence is 12 residues long. The CDR3 DNA reads as TGTGCCAGCAGCCCCTTACAGGGTAGACTGTTTTTT. It is translated as CASSPLQGRLFF. Drawing the rest from reference TRBV3-1 and TRBJ1-4, the complete variable domain is DTAVSQTPKYLVTQMGNDKSIKCEQNLGHDTMYWYKQDSKKFLKIMFSYNNKELIINETVPNRFSPKSPDKAHLNLHINSLELGDSAVYFCASSPLQGRLFFGSGTQLSVL.

By share, this clonotype counts as medium-sized. This rearrangement joins TRBV5-1 to TRBJ2-1; TRBD2 agrees at 8 bases. This CDR3 contains 15 residues. The V and J ends lost 4 bases and 4 bases, in that order; junction bases with no gene match: 7. Germline lookup yields CDR1 SGHRS and CDR2 YFSETQ. CDR3 loop: CASSVALADYNEQFF. The CDR3 DNA reads TGCGCCAGCAGCGTCGCACTAGCGGATTACAATGAGCAGTTCTTC.

A single count supports this clonotype. A read error may be the cause here, since a much bigger clone is one base away. This sequence joins TRBV30 and TRBJ2-7, with D perhaps matching TRBD1 (5 bases). V gave up 5 bases and J gave up 6 bases, with 17 bases separating them. The CDR3 loop spans 13 amino acids. Germline CDR1 is GTSNPN and CDR2 is SVGIG (reference sequence). The CDR3 DNA is TGTGCCTGGCAAAAGCAGGGTGCCGGCGAGCAGTACTTC. Translated: CAWQKQGAGEQYF.